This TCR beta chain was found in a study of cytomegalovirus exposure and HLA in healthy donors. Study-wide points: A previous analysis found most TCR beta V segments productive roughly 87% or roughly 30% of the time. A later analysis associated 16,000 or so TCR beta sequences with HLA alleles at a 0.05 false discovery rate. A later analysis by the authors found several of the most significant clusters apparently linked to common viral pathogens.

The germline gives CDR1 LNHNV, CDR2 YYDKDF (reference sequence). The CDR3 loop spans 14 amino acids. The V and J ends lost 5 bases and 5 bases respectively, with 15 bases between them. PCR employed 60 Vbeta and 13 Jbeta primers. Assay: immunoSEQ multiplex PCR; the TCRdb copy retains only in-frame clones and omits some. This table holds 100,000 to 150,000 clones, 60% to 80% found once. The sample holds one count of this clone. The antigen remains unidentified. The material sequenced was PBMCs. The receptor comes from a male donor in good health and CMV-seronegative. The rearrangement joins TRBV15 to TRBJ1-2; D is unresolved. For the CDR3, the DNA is TGTGCCACCAGCGGGTTCGACGAGACTTATGGCTACACCTTC. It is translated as CATSGFDETYGYTF. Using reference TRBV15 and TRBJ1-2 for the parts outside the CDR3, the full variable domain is DAMVIQNPRYQVTQFGKPVTLSCSQTLNHNVMYWYQQKSSQAPKLLFHYYDKDFNNEADTPDNFQSRRPNTSFCFLDIRSPGLGDTAMYLCATSGFDETYGYTFGSGTRLTVV.